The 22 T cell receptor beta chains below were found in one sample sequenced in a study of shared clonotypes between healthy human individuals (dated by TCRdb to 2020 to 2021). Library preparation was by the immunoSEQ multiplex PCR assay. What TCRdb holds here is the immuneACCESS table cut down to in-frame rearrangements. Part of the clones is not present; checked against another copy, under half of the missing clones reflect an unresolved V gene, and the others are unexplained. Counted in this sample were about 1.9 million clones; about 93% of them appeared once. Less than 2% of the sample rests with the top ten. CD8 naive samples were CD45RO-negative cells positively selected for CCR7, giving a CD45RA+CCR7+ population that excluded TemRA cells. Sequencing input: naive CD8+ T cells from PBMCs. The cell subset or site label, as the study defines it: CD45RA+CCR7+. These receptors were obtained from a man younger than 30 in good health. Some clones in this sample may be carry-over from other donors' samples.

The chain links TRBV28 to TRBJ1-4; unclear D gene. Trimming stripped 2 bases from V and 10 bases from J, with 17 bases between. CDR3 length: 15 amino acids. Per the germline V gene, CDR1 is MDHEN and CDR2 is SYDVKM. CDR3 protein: CASSLHLDPRGKLFF. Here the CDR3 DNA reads TGTGCCAGCAGTTTACACTTAGACCCTCGGGGAAAACTGTTTTTT.

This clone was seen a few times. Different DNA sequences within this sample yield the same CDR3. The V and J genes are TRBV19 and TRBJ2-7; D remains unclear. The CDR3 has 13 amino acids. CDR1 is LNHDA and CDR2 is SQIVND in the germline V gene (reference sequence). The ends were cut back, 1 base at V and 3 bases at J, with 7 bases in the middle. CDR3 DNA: TGTGCCAGTAGTATAGGGCGGAGCTACGAGCAGTACTTC. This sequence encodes CASSIGRSYEQYF.

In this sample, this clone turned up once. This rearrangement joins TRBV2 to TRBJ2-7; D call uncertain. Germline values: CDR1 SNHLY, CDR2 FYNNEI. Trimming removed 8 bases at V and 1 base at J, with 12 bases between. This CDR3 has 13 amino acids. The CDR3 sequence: CASGIRGSYEQYF. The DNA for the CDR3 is TGTGCCAGCGGGATCCGCGGATCCTACGAGCAGTACTTC.

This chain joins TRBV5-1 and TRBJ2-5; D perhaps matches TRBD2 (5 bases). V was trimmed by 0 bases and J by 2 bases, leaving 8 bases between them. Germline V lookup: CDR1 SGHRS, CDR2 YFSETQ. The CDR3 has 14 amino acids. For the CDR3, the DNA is TGCGCCAGCAGCTTGGAGGAGGCTCAAGAGACCCAGTACTTC. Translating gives CASSLEEAQETQYF.

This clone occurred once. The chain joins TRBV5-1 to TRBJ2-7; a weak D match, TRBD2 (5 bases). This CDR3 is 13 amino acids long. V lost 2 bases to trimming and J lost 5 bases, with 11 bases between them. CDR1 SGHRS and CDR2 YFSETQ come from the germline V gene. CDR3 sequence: CASSFDLGDEQYF. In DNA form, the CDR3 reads TGCGCCAGCAGCTTTGACTTGGGAGACGAGCAGTACTTC. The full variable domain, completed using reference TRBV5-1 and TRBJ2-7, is KAGVTQTPRYLIKTRGQQVTLSCSPISGHRSVSWYQQTPGQGLQFLFEYFSETQRNKGNFPGRFSGRQFSNSRSEMNVSTLELGDSALYLCASSFDLGDEQYFGPGTRLTVT.

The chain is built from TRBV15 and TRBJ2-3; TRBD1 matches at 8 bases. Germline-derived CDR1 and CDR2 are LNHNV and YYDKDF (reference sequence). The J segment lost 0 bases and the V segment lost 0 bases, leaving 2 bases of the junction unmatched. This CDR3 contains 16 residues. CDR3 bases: TGTGCCACCAGCAGAGATCGGGACAGGAGCACAGATACGCAGTATTTT. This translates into CATSRDRDRSTDTQYF.

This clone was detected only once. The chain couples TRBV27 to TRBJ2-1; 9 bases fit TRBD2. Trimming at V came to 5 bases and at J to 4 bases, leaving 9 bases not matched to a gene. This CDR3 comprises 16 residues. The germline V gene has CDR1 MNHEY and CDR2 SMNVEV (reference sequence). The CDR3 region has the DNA TGTGCCAGCAGTCCCCGACTAGCGGAGCCTTACAATGAGCAGTTCTTC. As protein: CASSPRLAEPYNEQFF.

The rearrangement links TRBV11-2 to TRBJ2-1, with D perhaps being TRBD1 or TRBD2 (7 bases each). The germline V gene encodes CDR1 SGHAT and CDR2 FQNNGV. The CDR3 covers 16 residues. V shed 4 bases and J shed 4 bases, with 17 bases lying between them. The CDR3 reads CASSSSPGGGYNEQFF. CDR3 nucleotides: TGTGCCAGCAGCTCCTCTCCAGGGGGGGGATACAATGAGCAGTTCTTC.

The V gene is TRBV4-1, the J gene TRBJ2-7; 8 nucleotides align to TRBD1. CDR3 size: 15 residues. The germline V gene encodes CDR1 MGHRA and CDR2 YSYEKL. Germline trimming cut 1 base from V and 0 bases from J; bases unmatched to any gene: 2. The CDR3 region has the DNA TGCGCCAGCAGCCAAGCGCAGGGGGCCTCCTACGAGCAGTACTTC. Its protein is CASSQAQGASYEQYF.

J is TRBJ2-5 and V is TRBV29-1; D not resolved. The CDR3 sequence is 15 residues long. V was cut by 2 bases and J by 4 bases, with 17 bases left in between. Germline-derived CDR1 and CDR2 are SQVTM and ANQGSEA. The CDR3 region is CSVELHGLPLETQYF. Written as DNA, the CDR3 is TGCAGCGTTGAATTGCATGGCCTGCCCTTAGAGACCCAGTACTTC.

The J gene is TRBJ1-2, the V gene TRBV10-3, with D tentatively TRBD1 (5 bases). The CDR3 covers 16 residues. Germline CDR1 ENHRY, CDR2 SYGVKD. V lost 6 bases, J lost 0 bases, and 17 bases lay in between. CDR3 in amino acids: CAISQDRLGANYGYTF. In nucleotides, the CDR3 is TGTGCCATCAGCCAAGACAGATTGGGAGCTAACTATGGCTACACCTTC.

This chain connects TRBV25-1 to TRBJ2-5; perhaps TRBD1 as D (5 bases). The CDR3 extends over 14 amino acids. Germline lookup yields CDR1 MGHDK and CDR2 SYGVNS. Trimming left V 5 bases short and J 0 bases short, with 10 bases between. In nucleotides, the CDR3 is TGTGCCAGCAGTATACAGGAAAACCAAGAGACCCAGTACTTC. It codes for CASSIQENQETQYF.

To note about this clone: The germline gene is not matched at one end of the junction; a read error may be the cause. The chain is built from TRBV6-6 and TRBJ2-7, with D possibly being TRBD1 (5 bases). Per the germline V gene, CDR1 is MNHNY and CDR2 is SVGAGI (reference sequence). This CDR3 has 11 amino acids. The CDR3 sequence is CASTEGVEQYF. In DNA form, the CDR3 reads TGTGCTAGCACGGAAGGGGTCGAGCAGTACTTC.

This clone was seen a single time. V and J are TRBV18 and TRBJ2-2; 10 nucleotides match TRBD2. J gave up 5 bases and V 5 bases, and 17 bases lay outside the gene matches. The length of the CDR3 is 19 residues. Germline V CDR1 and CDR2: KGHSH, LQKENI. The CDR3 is CASSSYHFLAGERTGELFF. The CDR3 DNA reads TGTGCCAGCTCATCATATCATTTTCTAGCGGGAGAACGAACCGGGGAGCTGTTTTTT.

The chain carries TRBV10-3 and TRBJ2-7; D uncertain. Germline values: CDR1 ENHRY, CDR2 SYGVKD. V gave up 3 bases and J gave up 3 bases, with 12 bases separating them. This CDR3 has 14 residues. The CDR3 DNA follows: TGTGCCATCAGTGACCGCGTTGGGGTCTACGAGCAGTACTTC. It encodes CAISDRVGVYEQYF.

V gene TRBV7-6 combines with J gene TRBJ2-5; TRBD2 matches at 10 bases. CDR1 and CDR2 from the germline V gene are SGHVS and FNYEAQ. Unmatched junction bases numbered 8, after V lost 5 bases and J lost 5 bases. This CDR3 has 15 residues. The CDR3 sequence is CASSRRASGSETQYF. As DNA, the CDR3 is TGTGCCAGCAGCCGTCGGGCTAGCGGGAGTGAGACCCAGTACTTC.

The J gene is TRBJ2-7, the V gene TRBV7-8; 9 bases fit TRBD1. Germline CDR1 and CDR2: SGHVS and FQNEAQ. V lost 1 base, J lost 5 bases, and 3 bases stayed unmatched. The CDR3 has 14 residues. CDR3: CASSLGTGVHEQYF. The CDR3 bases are TGTGCCAGCAGCTTAGGGACAGGGGTCCACGAGCAGTACTTC. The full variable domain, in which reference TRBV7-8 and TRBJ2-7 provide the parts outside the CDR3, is GAGVSQSPRYKVAKRGQDVALRCDPISGHVSLFWYQQALGQGPEFLTYFQNEAQLDKSGLPSDRFFAERPEGSVSTLKIQRTQQEDSAVYLCASSLGTGVHEQYFGPGTRLTVT.

The CDR3 sequence: CASAEGTGSPTGELFF. CDR3 in DNA: TGTGCCAGCGCTGAAGGGACAGGATCCCCCACCGGGGAGCTGTTTTTT. The chain recombines TRBV28 with TRBJ2-2, with 8 nucleotides matching TRBD1. The CDR3 extends over 16 amino acids. V was clipped by 8 bases and J by 4 bases; unmatched bases: 12. Germline V gene data show CDR1 as MDHEN and CDR2 as SYDVKM.

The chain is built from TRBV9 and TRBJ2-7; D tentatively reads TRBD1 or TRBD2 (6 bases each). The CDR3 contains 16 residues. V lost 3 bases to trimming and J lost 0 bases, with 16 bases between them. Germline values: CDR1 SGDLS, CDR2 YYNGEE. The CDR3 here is CASSERGTGGSYEQYF. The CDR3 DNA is TGTGCCAGCAGCGAGAGGGGGACTGGGGGCTCCTACGAGCAGTACTTC.

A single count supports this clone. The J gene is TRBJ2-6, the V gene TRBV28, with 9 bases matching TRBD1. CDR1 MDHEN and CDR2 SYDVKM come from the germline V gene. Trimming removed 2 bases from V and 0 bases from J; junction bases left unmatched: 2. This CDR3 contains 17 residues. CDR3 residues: CASSLGTGISGANVLTF. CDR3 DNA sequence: TGTGCCAGCAGTTTAGGGACAGGGATCTCTGGGGCCAACGTCCTGACTTTC.

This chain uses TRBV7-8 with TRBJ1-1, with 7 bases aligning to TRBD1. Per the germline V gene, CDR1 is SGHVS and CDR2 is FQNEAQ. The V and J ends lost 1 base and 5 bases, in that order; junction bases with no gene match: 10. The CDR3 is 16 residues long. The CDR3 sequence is CASSLGNRQGRTEAFF. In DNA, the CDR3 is TGTGCCAGCAGCTTAGGGAACCGACAGGGTCGGACTGAAGCTTTCTTT.

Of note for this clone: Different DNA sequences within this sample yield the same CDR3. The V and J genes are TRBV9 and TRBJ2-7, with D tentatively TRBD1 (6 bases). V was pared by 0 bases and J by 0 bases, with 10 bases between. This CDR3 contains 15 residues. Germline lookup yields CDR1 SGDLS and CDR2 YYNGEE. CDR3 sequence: CASSVEQGSSYEQYF. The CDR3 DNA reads TGTGCCAGCAGCGTAGAACAGGGAAGCTCCTACGAGCAGTACTTC.